These 16 T cell receptor beta chains originate from one sample sequenced in a study of T cell repertoires in cytomegalovirus infection. TCRdb re-derived calls from the reads in MiXCR, one entry per CDR3 protein. Among around 300,000 distinct CDR3 sequences listed, about 25% were seen once. Their recognized antigens are unknown. Sample: cultured PBMCs, taken from culture after CMV antigen stimulation. These receptors all stem from a human donor in good health (CMV status not recorded). Some clones in this sample may be carry-over from other donors' samples.

The CDR3 DNA reads as TGTGCCAGCAGCGCAATTCAGGGTTTGCGTTCACCCCTCCACTTT. Residues: CASSAIQGLRSPLHF. This chain connects TRBV6-6 to TRBJ1-6, with D tentatively TRBD1 (5 bases). This CDR3 region has 15 residues. The ends were cut back, 6 bases at V and 9 bases at J, with 18 bases in the middle. CDR1 and CDR2 (germline): MNHNY, SVGAGI (reference sequence).

The gene calls are TRBV27 and TRBJ2-2; 7 bases are a match to TRBD1. The V and J ends lost 5 bases and 5 bases, in that order; junction bases with no gene match: 14. The germline gives CDR1 MNHEY, CDR2 SMNVEV (reference sequence). The CDR3 spans 17 residues. The CDR3 coding sequence is TGTGCCAGCAGTCCCCAACAGGGGAATACCCTAACCGGGGAGCTGTTTTTT. This gives the protein CASSPQQGNTLTGELFF.

This clonotype came up many times. The chain has TRBV7-2 and TRBJ2-1; the D gene is possibly TRBD2 (6 bases). Germline values: CDR1 SGHTA, CDR2 FQGNSA. Trimming removed 1 base from V and 10 bases from J, with 20 bases in between. The CDR3 covers 16 residues. CDR3 loop: CASSLEIGTRVREQFF. CDR3 nucleotide sequence: TGTGCCAGCAGCTTAGAGATCGGGACTCGCGTGAGGGAGCAGTTCTTC. Filled out from reference TRBV7-2 and TRBJ2-1, the complete variable domain reads GAGVSQSPSNKVTEKGKDVELRCDPISGHTALYWYRQSLGQGLEFLIYFQGNSAPDKSGLPSDRFSAERTGGSVSTLTIQRTQQEDSAVYLCASSLEIGTRVREQFFGPGTRLTVL.

The rearrangement uses TRBV5-6 and TRBJ1-4, with 7 bases lining up with TRBD1. CDR1 SGHDT and CDR2 YYEEEE come from the germline V gene. CDR3 length equals 15 residues. Germline trimming cut 4 bases from V and 5 bases from J; bases unmatched to any gene: 8. This CDR3 is CASSAGTALNEKLFF. The CDR3 DNA reads as TGTGCCAGCAGCGCCGGGACAGCTTTAAATGAAAAACTGTTTTTT.

This clonotype was counted at least ten times. This chain connects TRBV7-8 to TRBJ1-1; no clear D. Germline lookup yields CDR1 SGHVS and CDR2 FQNEAQ. Trimming took off 6 bases at V and 0 bases at J, with 14 bases between the two ends. This CDR3 is built from 15 residues. CDR3: CASSSISGMNTEAFF. The CDR3 DNA follows: TGTGCCAGCAGTTCCATATCTGGCATGAACACTGAAGCTTTCTTT.

The chain couples TRBV18 to TRBJ1-6, with D tentatively TRBD1 (6 bases). This CDR3 has 17 amino acids. V was cut by 1 base and J by 0 bases, with 10 bases left in between. CDR1 KGHSH and CDR2 LQKENI come from the germline V gene. CDR3 region: CASSPQDRSSYNSPLHF. The CDR3 DNA sequence: TGTGCCAGCTCACCACAGGACAGAAGCTCCTATAATTCACCCCTCCACTTT.

In its sample, this clonotype was seen a few times. CDR3 sequence (DNA): TGCGCCAGCAGCCAAGAATACCCGGGAGTGGCCTACAATGAGCAGTTCTTC. Its protein product is CASSQEYPGVAYNEQFF. The chain employs TRBV4-3 and TRBJ2-1, with D perhaps matching TRBD2 (6 bases). The CDR3 has 17 residues. V lost 0 bases to trimming and J lost 2 bases, with 14 bases between them. Germline V lookup: CDR1 LGHNA, CDR2 YSLEER.

The CDR3 nucleotides are TGTGCCAGCAGTTCCGGTAACGGCCTCTACGAGCAGTACGTC. Protein product: CASSSGNGLYEQYV. The gene calls are TRBV6-2 or TRBV6-3 and TRBJ2-7; D is unclear. The CDR3 sequence is 14 residues long. Germline CDR1 reads MNHEY; CDR2 reads SVGEGT. Trimming stripped 4 bases from V and 3 bases from J, with 13 bases between.

This clonotype was detected many times. The chain is built from TRBV12-3 or TRBV12-4 and TRBJ1-4; maybe TRBD1 (5 bases). Trimming shortened V by 3 bases and J by 7 bases, and 9 bases separated the two germline ends. This CDR3 has 13 amino acids. The CDR3 DNA follows: TGTGCCAGCAGTTTGGCAGGGTTTGAAAAACTGTTTTTT. It yields the protein CASSLAGFEKLFF.

The chain has TRBV30 and TRBJ2-7; TRBD2 matches 12 bases. V shed 1 base and J 7 bases; nucleotides not matched to a gene: 5. This CDR3 spans 14 amino acids. Germline values: CDR1 GTSNPN, CDR2 SVGIG (reference sequence). In DNA form, the CDR3 reads TGTGCCTGGAGTGGGACTAGCGGGATGGGTGAGCAGTACTTC. It translates to CAWSGTSGMGEQYF.

The gene calls are TRBV10-3 and TRBJ2-3; 9 bases match TRBD2. The CDR3 has 14 amino acids. The germline V gene has CDR1 ENHRY and CDR2 SYGVKD. V trimming: 10 bases; J trimming: 6 bases; junction bases outside the gene matches: 11. CDR3 in DNA: TGTGCCACCTTAGTGCGGGAGGGCTCGGATACGCAGTATTTT. This sequence encodes CATLVREGSDTQYF.

This chain links TRBV10-3 with TRBJ2-1; TRBD2 agrees at 12 bases. The germline CDR1 and CDR2 sequences are ENHRY and SYGVKD. V lost 7 bases to trimming and J lost 0 bases; unmatched junction nucleotides: 10. This CDR3 has 18 residues. The CDR3 here is CAITSGLAGPSSYNEQFF. The CDR3, as DNA: TGTGCCATCACCTCCGGACTAGCGGGACCAAGCTCCTACAATGAGCAGTTCTTC.

This clonotype has a count of ten or more. V usage is TRBV7-8 and J usage is TRBJ2-2, with D unresolved. The CDR3 is 14 amino acids. Trimming left V 6 bases short and J 1 base short, with 9 bases between. Looked up from germline, CDR1 is SGHVS and CDR2 is FQNEAQ. The CDR3 DNA follows: TGTGCCAGCAGACCTCTTAGGAACACCGGGGAGCTGTTTTTT. Its translation is CASRPLRNTGELFF.

This clonotype was counted many times. This sequence joins TRBV7-2 and TRBJ1-1, with D maybe TRBD1 (6 bases). This CDR3 region has 16 residues. Trimming removed 1 base from V and 0 bases from J, with 12 bases in between. Germline CDR1 and CDR2: SGHTA and FQGNSA. CDR3 loop: CASSLVGGQLNTEAFF. In nucleotides, the CDR3 is TGTGCCAGCAGCTTAGTCGGAGGACAGTTGAACACTGAAGCTTTCTTT.

This clonotype appeared many times. V gene TRBV7-8 combines with J gene TRBJ1-1; D gene uncertain. This CDR3 has 13 residues. Germline V gives CDR1 SGHVS, CDR2 FQNEAQ. V dropped 7 bases and J dropped 2 bases, with 11 bases sitting between them. CDR3 sequence reads: CASKTDINTEAFF. The DNA of the CDR3 is TGTGCCAGCAAAACCGATATTAACACTGAAGCTTTCTTT.

The chain couples TRBV23-1 to TRBJ2-5, with TRBD1 matching over 8 bases. TRBV23-1 is known as an ORF, though its function is uncertain. CDR3 size: 16 residues. V dropped 4 bases and J dropped 4; count of bases not matched to a gene: 11. The CDR3 coding sequence is TGCGCCAGCAGTCCGGAGGACAGGGTGGGAGTAGAGACCCAGTACTTC. Translating it yields CASSPEDRVGVETQYF.